The clone carrying this TCR beta chain was counted a few times. What it binds is not known. CDR3 size: 13 residues. V shed 4 bases and J shed 6 bases, with 11 bases lying between them. The germline V gene has CDR1 LGHNT and CDR2 FRNRAP. Before extraction, the whole blood was not fractionated, and total RNA was taken from it. The data were obtained in a study of human T cells and chemical hapten exposure. About the study: Minor volume differences among pooled libraries chiefly drove per-sample TCR yield variation.

General study results and limits: Following DPC sensitization, TCRs present above 1 in 1000 frequency showed no change.

What the library attached to individual cDNA molecules were unique molecular identifiers. Study processing details: Samples ranged from about 23,224 to 690,600 TCRs, with a median of approximately 90,000. From the reads, TCRdb called clonotypes with MiXCR, one entry per CDR3 protein. These V and J calls derive from TCRdb rather than the authors' analysis. The sample includes around 120,000 distinct CDR3 sequences, 8.5% of them seen just once. The receptor was derived from a human donor in good health. Some clones in this sample may be carry-over from other donors' samples. Source material: whole blood. The chain links TRBV12-5 to TRBJ2-3, with D tentatively TRBD1 (6 bases). This chain's CDR3 is CASGSQGFDTQYF. CDR3 coding DNA: TGTGCTAGTGGTTCGCAGGGGTTTGATACGCAGTATTTT.